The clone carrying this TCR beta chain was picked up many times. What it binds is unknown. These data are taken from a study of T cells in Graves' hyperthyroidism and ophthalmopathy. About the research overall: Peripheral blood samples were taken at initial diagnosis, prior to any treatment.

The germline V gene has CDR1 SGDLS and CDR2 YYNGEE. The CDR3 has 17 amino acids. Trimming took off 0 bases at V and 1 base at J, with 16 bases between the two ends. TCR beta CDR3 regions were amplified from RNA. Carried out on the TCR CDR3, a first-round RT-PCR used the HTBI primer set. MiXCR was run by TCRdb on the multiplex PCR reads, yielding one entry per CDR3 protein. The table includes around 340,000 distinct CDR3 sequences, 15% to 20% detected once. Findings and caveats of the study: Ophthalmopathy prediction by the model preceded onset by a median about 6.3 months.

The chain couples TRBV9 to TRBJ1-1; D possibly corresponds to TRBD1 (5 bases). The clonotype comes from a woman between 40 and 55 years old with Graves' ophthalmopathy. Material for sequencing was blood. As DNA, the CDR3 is TGTGCCAGCAGCGTAGATGATCGGGGCTCGACGAACACTGAAGCTTTCTTT. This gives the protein CASSVDDRGSTNTEAFF.